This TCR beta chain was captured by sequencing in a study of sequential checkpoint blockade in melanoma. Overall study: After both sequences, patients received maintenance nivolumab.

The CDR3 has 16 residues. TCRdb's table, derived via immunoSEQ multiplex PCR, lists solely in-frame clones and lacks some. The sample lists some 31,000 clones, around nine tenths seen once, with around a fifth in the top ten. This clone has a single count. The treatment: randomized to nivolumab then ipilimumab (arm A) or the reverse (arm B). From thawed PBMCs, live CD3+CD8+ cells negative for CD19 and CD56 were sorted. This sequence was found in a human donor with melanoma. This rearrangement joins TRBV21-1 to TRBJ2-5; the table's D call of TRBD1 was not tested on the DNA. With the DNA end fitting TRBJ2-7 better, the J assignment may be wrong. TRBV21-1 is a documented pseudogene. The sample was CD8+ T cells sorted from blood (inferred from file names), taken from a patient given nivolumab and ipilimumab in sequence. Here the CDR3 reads CASSDGDRGNSYEQYF. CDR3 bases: TGTGCCAGCAGCGACGGGGACAGGGGGAACTCCTACGAGCAGTACTTC.